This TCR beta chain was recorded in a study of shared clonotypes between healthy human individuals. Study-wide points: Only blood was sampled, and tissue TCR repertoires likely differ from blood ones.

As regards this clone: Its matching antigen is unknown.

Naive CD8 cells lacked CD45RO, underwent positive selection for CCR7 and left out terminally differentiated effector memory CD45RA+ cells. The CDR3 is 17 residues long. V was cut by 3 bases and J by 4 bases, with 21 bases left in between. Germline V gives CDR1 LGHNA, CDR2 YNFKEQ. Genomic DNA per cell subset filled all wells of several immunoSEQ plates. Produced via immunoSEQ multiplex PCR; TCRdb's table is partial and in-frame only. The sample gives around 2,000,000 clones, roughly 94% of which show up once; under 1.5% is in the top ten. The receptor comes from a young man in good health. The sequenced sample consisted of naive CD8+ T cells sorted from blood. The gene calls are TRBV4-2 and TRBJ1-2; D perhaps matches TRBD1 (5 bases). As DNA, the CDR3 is TGTGCCAGCAGCCAGGGAGTAGCCGAGGGACTAAGCTATGGCTACACCTTC. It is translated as CASSQGVAEGLSYGYTF.